The 28 T cell receptor beta chains listed next were all sequenced from one sample in a study of CD8+CD57+ T cells in acquired aplastic anemia listed by TCRdb under 2018. This sample was sequenced with an Illumina HiSeq 2000. Genomic DNA served as template for TCR beta VDJ combination and CDR3 sequence profiling. The raw public reads went through TCRdb reprocessing: fastp at Q25, MiXCR clone calling, in-frame beta chains kept. Each entry is one CDR3 protein sequence, shown with its most common DNA and genes. Counted in this sample were some 200,000 distinct CDR3 sequences; 65% of them appeared once. The ten largest clones add up to under 60% of the sample. The patients picked for sequencing were ones in whom flow cytometry had shown an expansion of CD8+CD57+ cells. The sequencing input was sorted CD4+, CD8+, or CD8+CD57+ T cells (not recorded which) from PBMCs. These receptors originate from a human donor with aplastic anemia.

This clonotype has just one count. CDR3 residues: CSARDPGQGRSYEQYF. The CDR3, as DNA: TGCAGTGCTAGAGACCCCGGGCAGGGAAGGTCCTACGAGCAGTACTTC. The chain carries TRBV20-1 and TRBJ2-7, with TRBD1 as a possible D gene (5 bases). V was shortened by 0 bases and J by 1 base, with 16 bases between the two germline ends. In germline, CDR1 is DFQATT, CDR2 SNEGSKA (reference sequence). The CDR3 totals 16 residues.

V gene TRBV5-1 combines with J gene TRBJ2-5; D is unresolved. Trimming removed 0 bases at V and 4 bases at J, with 10 bases between. Looked up from germline, CDR1 is SGHRS and CDR2 is YFSETQ. This CDR3 contains 14 residues. This CDR3 reads CASSLASLGETQYF. The CDR3 DNA reads TGCGCCAGCAGCTTGGCATCTCTCGGAGAGACCCAGTACTTC.

This clonotype was seen repeatedly, ten times or more. V gene TRBV4-2 combines with J gene TRBJ2-7, with 9 bases fitting TRBD1. Germline CDR1 is LGHNA and CDR2 is YNFKEQ. V lost 4 bases and J lost 2; bases outside the gene matches: 12. The CDR3 runs to 17 residues. The chain's CDR3 is CASSLRTGDLWAYEQYF. The CDR3 DNA reads TGTGCCAGCAGCCTTCGGACAGGGGACCTTTGGGCCTACGAGCAGTACTTC.

This chain uses TRBV7-6 with TRBJ2-7; D gene ambiguous. Trimming shortened V by 5 bases and J by 6 bases, and 11 bases separated the two germline ends. Germline V lookup: CDR1 SGHVS, CDR2 FNYEAQ. CDR3 length equals 12 residues. This chain's CDR3 is CASSLHLSEQYF. The DNA for the CDR3 is TGTGCCAGCAGCCTCCATCTCTCCGAGCAGTACTTC.

The rearrangement links TRBV19 to TRBJ2-1; 8 nucleotides match TRBD2. The CDR3 contains 15 residues. V trimming: 4 bases; J trimming: 2 bases; junction bases outside the gene matches: 4. CDR1 is LNHDA and CDR2 is SQIVND in the germline V gene (reference sequence). The CDR3 coding sequence is TGTGCCAGTAGTAGGGCGGGGGGTCCCTACAATGAGCAGTTCTTC. It encodes CASSRAGGPYNEQFF.

This clonotype was recorded a few times. The chain couples TRBV12-5 to TRBJ2-7, with no clear D. The CDR3 contains 11 residues. Germline CDR1 reads LGHNT; CDR2 reads FRNRAP. This chain's CDR3 is CASRFGYEQYF. The CDR3 DNA reads as TGTGCCAGCAGGTTCGGGTACGAGCAGTACTTC.

This clonotype was seen a few times. The chain joins TRBV10-3 to TRBJ2-6; 7 nucleotides align to TRBD1. With 5 bases clipped from V and 0 bases from J, the junction kept 10 bases outside the gene matches. This CDR3 region has 18 residues. Germline lookup yields CDR1 ENHRY and CDR2 SYGVKD. CDR3 sequence: CAISNRQGWNSGANVLTF. In nucleotides, the CDR3 is TGTGCCATCAGTAATCGACAGGGTTGGAACTCTGGGGCCAACGTCCTGACTTTC.

The J gene is TRBJ2-7, the V gene TRBV5-1; 8 bases fit TRBD1. The V and J ends lost 4 bases and 0 bases, in that order; junction bases with no gene match: 12. Germline CDR1 SGHRS, CDR2 YFSETQ. The CDR3 totals 17 residues. CDR3 DNA sequence: TGCGCCAGCAGCAGTTTTTGGGACAGGACGAGCTCCTACGAGCAGTACTTC. As protein: CASSSFWDRTSSYEQYF.

This clonotype was seen a single time. The junction departs from the called germline gene at one end, perhaps through a read error. CDR3 residues: CAGSEAHSGTTQYF. The CDR3 bases are TGTGCCGGCAGTGAAGCCCATAGCGGCACCACCCAGTACTTC. V and J are TRBV12-3 or TRBV12-4 and TRBJ2-5, with D perhaps matching TRBD2 (6 bases). The CDR3 runs to 14 residues.

The V gene is TRBV7-9, the J gene TRBJ1-2; 11 bases fit TRBD1. The J segment lost 6 bases and the V segment lost 5 bases, leaving 2 bases of the junction unmatched. Germline V gene sequence: CDR1 SEHNR, CDR2 FQNEAQ (reference sequence). CDR3 length: 13 amino acids. DNA for the CDR3: TGTGCCAGCAGCGCGGACAGGGGGCATGGCTACACCTTC. Encoded protein: CASSADRGHGYTF.

This clonotype was counted many times. This chain joins TRBV20-1 and TRBJ2-3, with 8 bases fitting TRBD2. The CDR3 length is 15 residues. J lost 6 bases, V lost 6 bases, and 14 bases had no gene match. CDR1 is DFQATT, CDR2 SNEGSKA, per germline (reference sequence). The CDR3 sequence is CSALGRGEVLDTQYF. CDR3 nucleotides: TGCAGTGCCCTCGGGCGGGGGGAAGTTTTGGATACGCAGTATTTT.

The CDR3 DNA reads as TGTGCCAGCAGCAACCCGACAGCATCTAACTATGGCTACACCTTC. Protein product: CASSNPTASNYGYTF. The genes are TRBV5-4 and TRBJ1-2, with TRBD1 as a possible D gene (5 bases). V was cut by 4 bases and J by 0 bases, with 13 bases left in between. The germline CDR1 and CDR2 sequences are SGHNT and YYREEE (reference sequence). The CDR3 sequence is 15 residues long.

This clonotype was seen a few times. Here the CDR3 reads CASTQGFGNTIYF. For the CDR3, the DNA is TGTGCCAGCACACAGGGGTTCGGAAACACCATATATTTT. V usage is TRBV2 and J usage is TRBJ1-3, with 7 bases matching TRBD1. The CDR3 is 13 residues long. The germline V gene encodes CDR1 SNHLY and CDR2 FYNNEI. V shed 7 bases and J 4 bases; nucleotides not matched to a gene: 4.

This chain uses TRBV7-2 with TRBJ1-5; 7 bases are shared with TRBD1. The germline CDR1 and CDR2 sequences are SGHTA and FQGNSA. Trimming removed 5 bases from V and 7 bases from J; junction bases left unmatched: 8. The CDR3 sequence is 14 residues long. CDR3 residues: CASSQGQTGQPQHF. The CDR3 DNA reads as TGTGCCAGCAGCCAGGGACAGACGGGGCAGCCCCAGCATTTT.

The chain links TRBV14 to TRBJ1-6; TRBD1 might be the D (5 bases). The CDR3 has 14 amino acids. Trimming pared 5 bases from V and 11 bases from J, leaving 16 bases between. Germline assignment: CDR1 SGHDN and CDR2 FVKESK. DNA of the CDR3: TGTGCCAGCAGCGTTACTAGCGGGGGGGCACCCCTCCACTTT. It is translated as CASSVTSGGAPLHF.

The chain is built from TRBV10-1 and TRBJ2-7; D is perhaps TRBD2 (7 bases). The CDR3 extends over 15 amino acids. Per the germline V gene, CDR1 is WNHNN and CDR2 is SYGVQD (reference sequence). With 0 bases removed from V and 3 bases from J, the gap between germline ends came to 12 bases. CDR3: CASSESGGAVYEQYF. For the CDR3, the DNA is TGCGCCAGCAGTGAGTCTGGGGGGGCGGTCTACGAGCAGTACTTC.

The rearrangement uses TRBV7-6 and TRBJ2-1; D call uncertain. Per germline, CDR1 SGHVS and CDR2 FNYEAQ. V was cut by 5 bases and J by 7 bases, with 12 bases left in between. The CDR3 extends over 13 amino acids. For the CDR3, the DNA is TGTGCCAGCAGCCCCCAAACCGCGAATGAGCAGTTCTTC. The encoded protein is CASSPQTANEQFF.

The DNA of the CDR3 is TGTGCCAGCAGCTTAGGGGGGACAGTGGAGATGGAGCAGTTCTTC. It specifies CASSLGGTVEMEQFF. The chain employs TRBV7-8 and TRBJ2-1; the match to TRBD1 covers 7 bases. After removal of 1 base from V and 10 bases from J, the junction contained 10 bases not matched to a gene. CDR1 SGHVS and CDR2 FQNEAQ come from the germline V gene. The CDR3 consists of 15 residues.

The rearrangement links TRBV6-5 to TRBJ2-3; D tentatively fits TRBD1 or TRBD2 (5 bases each). The CDR3 totals 14 residues. V dropped 5 bases and J dropped 1 base, with 10 bases sitting between them. The V gene's germline CDR1 is MNHEY and CDR2 SVGAGI. CDR3 loop: CASSLGDGTDTQYF. As DNA, the CDR3 is TGTGCCAGCAGTCTAGGGGACGGCACAGATACGCAGTATTTT.

The rearrangement joins TRBV20-1 to TRBJ2-1; 9 bases agree with TRBD2. Trimming at V came to 0 bases and at J to 7 bases, leaving 13 bases not matched to a gene. Germline lookup yields CDR1 DFQATT and CDR2 SNEGSKA (reference sequence). The CDR3 is made up of 17 amino acids. The CDR3 sequence: CSARDYSGGAEKNEQFF. CDR3 coding DNA: TGCAGTGCTAGAGATTATAGCGGGGGAGCCGAAAAAAATGAGCAGTTCTTC.

Details on this clonotype: At one of its ends the junction is not consistent with the germline gene, which may arise from a read error. CDR3: CAISVRPGEIFYGYTF. The CDR3, as DNA: TGTGCCATTAGTGTCCGGCCAGGGGAGATTTTCTATGGCTACACCTTC. The V and J genes are TRBV10-3 and TRBJ1-2; tentatively, D is TRBD1 (6 bases). This CDR3 contains 16 residues. Germline loops: CDR1 ENHRY, CDR2 SYGVKD.

This clonotype appeared once. The V gene is TRBV9, the J gene TRBJ2-5; weak D call: TRBD2 (6 bases). CDR3 length equals 15 residues. Trimming removed 2 bases from V and 4 bases from J, with 15 bases in between. Germline CDR1 reads SGDLS; CDR2 reads YYNGEE. The CDR3 sequence: CASSVSGSFRETQYF. CDR3 nucleotide sequence: TGTGCCAGCAGCGTTTCCGGGAGTTTTAGAGAGACCCAGTACTTC. The complete variable domain, with remaining parts taken from reference TRBV9 and TRBJ2-5, reads DSGVTQTPKHLITATGQRVTLRCSPRSGDLSVYWYQQSLDQGLQFLIQYYNGEERAKGNILERFSAQQFPDLHSELNLSSLELGDSALYFCASSVSGSFRETQYFGPGTRLLVL.

This chain links TRBV5-6 with TRBJ1-3, with D possibly being TRBD1 (5 bases). In germline, CDR1 is SGHDT, CDR2 YYEEEE. This CDR3 is built from 16 residues. V lost 4 bases to trimming and J lost 2 bases, with 16 bases between them. The chain's CDR3 is CASSVGQGRPGNTIYF. CDR3 DNA: TGTGCCAGCAGCGTAGGACAAGGGAGGCCTGGAAACACCATATATTTT.

The sample holds one count of this clonotype. Given a much more abundant clone one base away, this may be a read error. This chain links TRBV14 with TRBJ1-2; TRBD1 agrees at 7 bases. CDR3 length: 17 amino acids. The V gene's germline CDR1 is SGHDN and CDR2 FVKESK. CDR3: CVSSQGTETAMNYGYTF. CDR3 bases: TGTGTCAGCAGCCAAGGGACAGAGACAGCAATGAACTATGGCTACACCTTC.

The chain couples TRBV19 to TRBJ2-2; 8 nucleotides align to TRBD1. Trimming at V came to 7 bases and at J to 5 bases, leaving 6 bases not matched to a gene. This CDR3 has 14 residues. From germline, CDR1 is LNHDA and CDR2 SQIVND (reference sequence). The CDR3 nucleotides read TGTGCCAGTATGTTCCAGGGGGCTACCGGGGAGCTGTTTTTT. This codes for CASMFQGATGELFF.

This chain connects TRBV12-3 or TRBV12-4 to TRBJ2-1, with D tentatively TRBD1 or TRBD2 (5 bases each). Trimming took off 5 bases at V and 3 bases at J, with 14 bases between the two ends. The CDR3 length is 15 residues. This CDR3 reads CASSDSGRNYNEQFF. Here the CDR3 DNA reads TGTGCCAGCAGTGACTCGGGACGCAACTACAATGAGCAGTTCTTC.

This chain uses TRBV7-2 with TRBJ2-7; no definite D call. With 11 bases removed from V and 6 bases from J, the gap between germline ends came to 5 bases. The CDR3 is 8 residues long. Germline values: CDR1 SGHTA, CDR2 FQGNSA. CDR3 loop: CALSEQYF. The CDR3, as DNA: TGTGCCTTGTCCGAGCAGTACTTC.

V gene TRBV2 combines with J gene TRBJ2-3, with 9 positions matching TRBD1. The CDR3 runs to 17 residues. Germline values: CDR1 SNHLY, CDR2 FYNNEI. V was clipped by 8 bases and J by 1 base; unmatched bases: 13. This CDR3 is CASQSRTGVLGTDTQYF. The CDR3 DNA sequence: TGTGCCAGCCAGTCCCGGACAGGGGTTTTGGGCACAGATACGCAGTATTTT.